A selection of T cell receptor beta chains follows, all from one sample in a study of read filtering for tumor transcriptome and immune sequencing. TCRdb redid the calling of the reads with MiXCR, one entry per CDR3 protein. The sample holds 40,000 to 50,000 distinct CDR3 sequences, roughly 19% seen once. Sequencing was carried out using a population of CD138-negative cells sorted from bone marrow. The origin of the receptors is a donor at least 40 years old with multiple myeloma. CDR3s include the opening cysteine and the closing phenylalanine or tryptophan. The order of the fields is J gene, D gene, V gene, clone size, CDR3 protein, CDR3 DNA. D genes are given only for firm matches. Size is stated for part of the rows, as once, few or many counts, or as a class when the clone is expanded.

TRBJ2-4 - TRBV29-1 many CSVAWGLGIQYF TGCAGCGTTGCTTGGGGGCTAGGCATTCAGTACTTC
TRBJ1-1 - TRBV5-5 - CASSLRQTANTEAFF TGTGCCAGCAGCTTGAGGCAAACCGCGAACACTGAAGCTTTCTTT
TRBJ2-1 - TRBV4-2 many CASSQFGGTASNEQFF TGCGCCAGCAGCCAATTTGGCGGGACCGCTAGCAATGAGCAGTTCTTC
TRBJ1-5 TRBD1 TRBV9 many CASSFTGGPESPQHF TGTGCCAGCAGTTTTACAGGGGGGCCAGAATCGCCCCAGCATTTT
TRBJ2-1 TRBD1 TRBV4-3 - CASGQGTDYDEQFF TGCGCCAGCGGCCAAGGGACAGATTACGATGAGCAGTTCTTC
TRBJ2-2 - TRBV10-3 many CATGRTAANTGELFF TGTGCAACCGGGCGGACGGCAGCGAACACCGGGGAGCTGTTTTTT
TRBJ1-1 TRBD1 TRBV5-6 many CASSRTGTEAFF TGTGCCAGCAGCAGGACAGGAACTGAAGCTTTCTTT
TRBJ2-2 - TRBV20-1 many CSAPGQNTGELFF TGCAGTGCTCCGGGACAGAACACCGGGGAGCTGTTTTTT
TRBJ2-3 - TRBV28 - CASSPLAEGLLSTDTQYF TGTGCCAGCAGCCCATTAGCCGAGGGTCTCCTTAGCACAGATACGCAGTATTTT
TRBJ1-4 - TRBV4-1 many CASSLIGAVQEKLFF TGCGCCAGCAGCCTCATTGGTGCAGTTCAAGAAAAACTGTTTTTT
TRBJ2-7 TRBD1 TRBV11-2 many CASSSGAGTGKYF TGTGCCAGCAGCTCTGGTGCAGGGACAGGGAAGTACTTC
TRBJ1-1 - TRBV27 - CASSLSKGGGLNTEAFF TGTGCCAGCAGTTTATCCAAGGGGGGGGGGCTGAACACTGAAGCTTTCTTT
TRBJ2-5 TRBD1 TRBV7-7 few CASSQRGQGETQYF TGTGCTAGCAGCCAAAGAGGACAGGGTGAGACCCAGTACTTC
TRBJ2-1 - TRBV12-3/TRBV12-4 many CASSSLRGGSYNEQFF TGTGCCAGCAGTTCTCTTAGGGGGGGCTCCTACAATGAGCAGTTCTTC
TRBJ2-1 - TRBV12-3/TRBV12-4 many CASNQRGRNEQFF TGTGCCAGCAACCAACGGGGACGCAATGAGCAGTTCTTC
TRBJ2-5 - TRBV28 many CASSLLSGYQETQYF TGTGCCAGCAGTTTATTATCAGGGTACCAAGAGACCCAGTACTTC
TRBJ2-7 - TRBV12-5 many CASAVMYEQYF TGTGCTAGTGCCGTTATGTACGAGCAGTACTTC
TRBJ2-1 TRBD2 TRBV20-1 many CSARHLAGINEQFF TGCAGTGCTCGTCATCTAGCGGGAATCAATGAGCAGTTCTTC
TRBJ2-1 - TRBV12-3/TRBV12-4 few CASSLPAGGLFGEQFF TGTGCCAGCAGTCTCCCGGCAGGCGGACTGTTCGGTGAGCAGTTCTTC
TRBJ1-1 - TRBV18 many CASSPLVRGNTEAFF TGTGCCAGCTCACCCCTTGTGAGGGGGAACACTGAAGCTTTCTTT
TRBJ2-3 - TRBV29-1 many CSVEHPGTDTQYF TGCAGCGTTGAACACCCCGGGACAGATACGCAGTATTTT
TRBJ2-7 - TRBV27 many CASSRDFLAYEQYF TGTGCCAGCAGCCGGGACTTCCTAGCCTACGAGCAGTACTTC
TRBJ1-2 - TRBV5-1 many CASSLVPSQGSGGYTF TGCGCCAGCAGCCTGGTACCGTCCCAGGGGAGTGGAGGCTACACCTTC
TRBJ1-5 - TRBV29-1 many CSVAGSNQPQHF TGCAGCGTTGCCGGGTCCAATCAGCCCCAGCATTTT
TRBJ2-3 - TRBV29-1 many CSVPSSPTLQRARDTQYF TGCAGCGTCCCTTCATCCCCTACCCTCCAGCGGGCCCGGGATACGCAGTATTTT
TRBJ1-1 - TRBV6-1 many CASSEVGSLGSGLGAFF TGTGCCAGCAGTGAAGTTGGGTCCCTCGGGTCAGGGCTTGGCGCTTTCTTT
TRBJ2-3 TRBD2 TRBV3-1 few CASSQGLAGSTDTQYF TGTGCCAGCAGCCAAGGACTAGCGGGAAGCACAGATACGCAGTATTTT
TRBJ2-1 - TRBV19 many CASTGPSPYEQFF TGTGCCAGTACCGGGCCTAGCCCTTATGAGCAGTTCTTC
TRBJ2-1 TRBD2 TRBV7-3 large CASSPHGLAGGPGNEQFF TGTGCCAGCAGCCCCCACGGACTAGCGGGAGGGCCTGGGAATGAGCAGTTCTTC
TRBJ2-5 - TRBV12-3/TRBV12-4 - CASSAGIKQETQYF TGTGCCAGCAGTGCCGGGATTAAACAAGAGACCCAGTACTTC
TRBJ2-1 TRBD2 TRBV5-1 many CASSSSGETNEQFF TGCGCCAGCAGCTCTAGCGGAGAAACCAATGAGCAGTTCTTC
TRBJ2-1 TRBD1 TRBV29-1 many CSGFLDRVKFF TGCAGCGGATTCTTGGACAGGGTGAAATTCTTC
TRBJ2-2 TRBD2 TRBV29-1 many CSVLQGLAGVTGELFF TGCAGCGTCCTCCAGGGGTTAGCGGGGGTCACCGGGGAGCTGTTTTTT
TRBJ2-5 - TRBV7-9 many CASSLVVGRQETQYF TGTGCCAGCAGCTTAGTAGTAGGACGCCAAGAGACCCAGTACTTC
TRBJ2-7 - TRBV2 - CASSEGAAVSGYEQYF TGTGCCAGCAGTGAAGGGGCGGCAGTCTCCGGCTACGAGCAGTACTTT
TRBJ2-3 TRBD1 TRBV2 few CASRTGHGADTQYF TGTGCCAGCAGGACAGGGCATGGTGCAGATACGCAGTATTTT
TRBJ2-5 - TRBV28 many CASSLYGGAVETQYF TGTGCCAGCAGTTTATACGGGGGCGCCGTGGAGACCCAGTACTTC
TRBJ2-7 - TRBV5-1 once CASSRPGRQGQYF TGCGCCAGCAGCAGACCGGGACGGCAAGGGCAGTACTTC
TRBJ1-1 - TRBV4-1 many CASSQATGPRGVTEAFF TGCGCCAGCAGCCAAGCGACAGGACCGAGAGGTGTCACTGAAGCTTTCTTT
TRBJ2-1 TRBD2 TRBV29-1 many CSVVLAGHYNEQFF TGCAGCGTTGTTTTAGCGGGGCATTACAATGAGCAGTTCTTC
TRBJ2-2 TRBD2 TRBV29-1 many CSVRNRGSSGSSGELFF TGCAGCGTTCGAAACAGGGGGTCTAGCGGGAGCTCCGGGGAGCTGTTTTTT